The sequence of this T cell receptor (beta chain) was determined in a study of cytomegalovirus exposure and HLA in healthy donors (dated by TCRdb to 2016 to 2017). The study in broad terms: According to a later analysis, one platform produced both the 120 validation repertoires and the 700 or so repertoires of the first cohort. Besides the first cohort of 500 to 700 subjects, a separate validation cohort made up of roughly 130 different subjects was used. The study aimed to test whether signatures of past pathogen exposure could be identified by cataloging public T cell receptors. To predict cytomegalovirus infection status, the study brought together high-throughput TCR immunosequencing, statistical association of individual TCRs with disease status, and machine learning.

Here is what the overall study found, with its caveats: A later analysis lacked HLA typing for the validation cohort, so it scored co-occurrence in that cohort across all 110 or so repertoires. In a later analysis, TCRs clustered in the first cohort were found to also tend to co-occur in the roughly 120 validation repertoires, with roughly 93% of cluster scores above 0. A total of roughly 160 TCR beta chains were listed by the study as associated with cytomegalovirus. The authors suggested that the approach could potentially be extended to other disease states and immunological phenotypes. Three of the identified cytomegalovirus-associated TCR beta chains were confirmed in vitro to be specific for cytomegalovirus antigens. The classifier was reported to diagnose cytomegalovirus status with high specificity and sensitivity in both the original and validation cohorts. Most TCR sequences were observed very rarely across donors, whereas some public TCRs were present in many individuals.

Concerning this clone itself: There is no known antigen for this receptor. Per-base quality was not reported, and no clone a single base away is much larger than it.

V is cut by 3 bases and J by 0 bases, and the space between the germline ends is 5 bases. CDR1 and CDR2, looked up from the germline V gene, are ENHRY and SYGVKD. Its CDR3 holds 13 amino acids, cysteine through phenylalanine. The read is trimmed to its CDR3 DNA, 39 bases read in frame from base 1. Separate from the roughly 660-subject first cohort, the validation cohort of 95 to 150 subjects was the group to which the donors belonged. The library was obtained by the immunoSEQ multiplex PCR assay. The authors' analysis ran thus. A statistical classification framework was built to diagnose cytomegalovirus status from the catalog of TCR beta chain sequences. What TCRdb holds here is the immuneACCESS table cut down to in-frame rearrangements. Part of the clones is not present; checked against another copy, under half of the missing clones reflect an unresolved V gene, and the others are unexplained. That table gives V, J and clone size, and the DNA gave D and trimming. In all, the sample holds 100,000 to 150,000 clones, and around 90% of those were seen once. More than 1.5% of the sample goes to the ten largest clones.

The sequenced sample consisted of PBMCs. The rearrangement joined TRBV10-3 to TRBJ1-1; the D segment cannot be called with confidence. The origin of this receptor is a woman aged 18-29 years in good health and CMV-seronegative. Here the CDR3 is given as CAISDQVNTEAFF. The nucleotide sequence is given as TGTGCCATCAGTGACCAGGTGAACACTGAAGCTTTCTTT.